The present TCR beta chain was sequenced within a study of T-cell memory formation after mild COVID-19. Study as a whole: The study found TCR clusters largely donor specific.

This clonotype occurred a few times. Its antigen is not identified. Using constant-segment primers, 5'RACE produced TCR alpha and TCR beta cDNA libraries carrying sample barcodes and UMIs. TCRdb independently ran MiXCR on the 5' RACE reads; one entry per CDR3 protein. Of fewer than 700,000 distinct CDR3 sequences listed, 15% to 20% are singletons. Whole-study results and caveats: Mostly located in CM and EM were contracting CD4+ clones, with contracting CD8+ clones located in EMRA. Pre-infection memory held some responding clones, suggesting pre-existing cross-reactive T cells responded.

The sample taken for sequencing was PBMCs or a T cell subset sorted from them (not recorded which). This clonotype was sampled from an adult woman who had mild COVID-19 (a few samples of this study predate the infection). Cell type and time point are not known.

The CDR3 here is CATSDFPFRQGPNRINTGELFF. DNA for the CDR3: TGTGCCACCAGTGATTTCCCCTTCAGGCAGGGGCCCAACCGCATTAACACCGGGGAGCTGTTTTTT. The chain employs TRBV24-1 and TRBJ2-2; possible D gene TRBD1, 6 bases. The length of the CDR3 is 22 residues. Germline V gene sequence: CDR1 KGHDR, CDR2 SFDVKD. Trimming left V 1 base short and J 2 bases short, with 28 bases between.